What follows are 23 T cell receptor beta chains derived from one specimen sequenced in a study of PD-L1 blockade in urothelial cancer. Generated by immunoSEQ multiplex PCR, the TCRdb table keeps only in-frame clones and is missing some. The table has about 130,000 clones, more than 70% seen once. Indicated time point: peripheral blood 6 weeks after treatment start. Sample: PBMCs, taken around atezolizumab (anti-PD-L1) treatment. These receptors were obtained from a man aged 50-60 years with urothelial cancer.

V and J are TRBV30 and TRBJ2-5; the match to TRBD2 covers 11 bases. The V gene's germline CDR1 is GTSNPN and CDR2 SVGIG (reference sequence). V shed 5 bases, J shed 2 bases, and the junction held 10 bases outside the gene matches. CDR3 length: 16 residues. CDR3 amino acids: CAWGTRLAGQQETQYF. The CDR3 DNA sequence: TGTGCCTGGGGGACTCGACTAGCGGGACAACAAGAGACCCAGTACTTC.

This clone occurred a few times. This sequence joins TRBV30 and TRBJ1-1; D possibly corresponds to TRBD1 (6 bases). V shed 5 bases and J shed 2 bases, with 12 bases lying between them. Looked up from germline, CDR1 is GTSNPN and CDR2 is SVGIG (reference sequence). This CDR3 has 13 residues. The CDR3 here is CAWLLGHNTEAFF. The CDR3 DNA sequence: TGTGCCTGGCTCTTGGGACACAACACTGAAGCTTTCTTT.

The V call is TRBV7-9, the J call TRBJ1-6; D gene ambiguous. The CDR3 sequence is 13 residues long. The germline V and J ends were trimmed by 1 base and 11 bases, with 9 bases remaining between them. In germline, CDR1 is SEHNR, CDR2 FQNEAQ (reference sequence). Written as DNA, the CDR3 is TGTGCCAGCAGCTTAGATACTGACACACCCCTCCACTTT. It yields the protein CASSLDTDTPLHF.

This chain connects TRBV5-1 to TRBJ1-4, with 10 bases fitting TRBD1. Germline loops: CDR1 SGHRS, CDR2 YFSETQ. With V trimmed by 4 bases and J by 0 bases, 3 bases remained unmatched. There are 16 residues in the CDR3. CDR3 DNA sequence: TGCGCCAGCAGCACAGGACAGGGGGCAACTAATGAAAAACTGTTTTTT. Protein sequence: CASSTGQGATNEKLFF.

The chain recombines TRBV5-1 with TRBJ2-7; TRBD2 aligns across 7 bases. The germline CDR1 and CDR2 sequences are SGHRS and YFSETQ. V lost 0 bases, J lost 2 bases, and 5 bases stayed unmatched. This CDR3 comprises 15 residues. CDR3 sequence: CASSLEVGGPYEQYF. The CDR3, as DNA: TGCGCCAGCAGCTTGGAGGTGGGAGGGCCCTACGAGCAGTACTTC.

The rearrangement links TRBV6-1 to TRBJ2-1; a weak D match, TRBD2 (5 bases). V dropped 7 bases and J dropped 2 bases, with 12 bases sitting between them. The germline V gene has CDR1 MNHNS and CDR2 SASEGT. The CDR3 extends over 14 amino acids. This CDR3 is CASTRRGTYNEQFF. CDR3 sequence (DNA): TGTGCCAGCACCAGACGGGGTACCTACAATGAGCAGTTCTTC.

This clone was picked up one time. The V and J genes are TRBV6-6 and TRBJ1-3, with TRBD1 matching 8 bases. CDR1 is MNHNY, CDR2 SVGAGI, per germline (reference sequence). This CDR3 is built from 16 residues. Trimming removed 6 bases from V and 3 bases from J; junction bases left unmatched: 10. The CDR3 spells CASSESDRGGGNTIYF. CDR3 sequence (DNA): TGTGCCAGCAGCGAATCAGACAGGGGTGGTGGAAACACCATATATTTT.

The rearrangement links TRBV28 to TRBJ2-5; 8 bases line up with TRBD2. The ends lost 3 bases at V and 3 bases at J; junction bases unmatched: 9. The CDR3 is 16 residues long. The germline V gene encodes CDR1 MDHEN and CDR2 SYDVKM. Written as DNA, the CDR3 is TGTGCCAGCAGTTTCTCGGGACTAGGTAGGGAAGAGACCCAGTACTTC. Residues: CASSFSGLGREETQYF.

The chain combines TRBV19 with TRBJ2-2, with 7 positions matching TRBD2. CDR1 is LNHDA, CDR2 SQIVND, per germline (reference sequence). The CDR3 contains 18 residues. J gave up 0 bases and V 5 bases, and 12 bases lay outside the gene matches. CDR3: CASSYISSGVANTGELFF. CDR3 bases: TGTGCCAGTAGTTATATTTCTAGCGGAGTCGCGAACACCGGGGAGCTGTTTTTT.

The rearrangement uses TRBV11-2 and TRBJ2-7; TRBD1 aligns across 10 bases. This CDR3 spans 17 amino acids. Germline CDR1 is SGHAT and CDR2 is FQNNGV. Unmatched junction bases numbered 6, after V lost 1 base and J lost 0 bases. The CDR3 loop is CASSLGTGGVSSYEQYF. For the CDR3, the DNA is TGTGCCAGCAGCTTAGGGACAGGGGGGGTAAGCTCCTACGAGCAGTACTTC.

J is TRBJ2-7 and V is TRBV20-1, with D uncertain. Trimming left V 8 bases short and J 9 bases short, with 17 bases between. CDR1 DFQATT and CDR2 SNEGSKA come from the germline V gene (reference sequence). The CDR3 runs to 11 residues. CDR3 DNA sequence: TGCAGTTCCTCTCTAAACGGCGGGCAGTACTTC. Its translation is CSSSLNGGQYF.

The gene calls are TRBV30 and TRBJ1-2; D uncertain. Trimming cost V 3 bases and J 3 bases, with 14 bases left between them. The CDR3 covers 14 residues. CDR1 and CDR2 (germline): GTSNPN, SVGIG (reference sequence). The CDR3 DNA sequence: TGTGCCTGGAGCGCAAGCCGCCTATACTATGGCTACACCTTC. It codes for CAWSASRLYYGYTF.

The rearrangement uses TRBV7-3 and TRBJ2-6; D might be TRBD1 (6 bases). CDR3 size: 20 residues. The germline V gene encodes CDR1 SGHTA and CDR2 FQGTGA. V shed 5 bases and J shed 0 bases, with 23 bases lying between them. This CDR3 is CASSPHGGRQSLSGANVLTF. CDR3 sequence (DNA): TGTGCCAGCAGCCCCCATGGGGGCAGACAGTCCCTCTCTGGGGCCAACGTCCTGACTTTC.

The chain is built from TRBV5-6 and TRBJ2-2; no definite D call. The germline CDR1 and CDR2 sequences are SGHDT and YYEEEE. This CDR3 region has 14 residues. V was pared by 2 bases and J by 0 bases, with 5 bases between. CDR3: CASSFSPNTGELFF. CDR3 DNA: TGTGCCAGCAGCTTTAGCCCGAACACCGGGGAGCTGTTTTTT. The full variable domain, completed using reference TRBV5-6 and TRBJ2-2, is DAGVTQSPTHLIKTRGQQVTLRCSPKSGHDTVSWYQQALGQGPQFIFQYYEEEERQRGNFPDRFSGHQFPNYSSELNVNALLLGDSALYLCASSFSPNTGELFFGEGSRLTVL.

The chain couples TRBV5-4 to TRBJ1-6; 8 bases align to TRBD1. Per germline, CDR1 SGHNT and CDR2 YYREEE (reference sequence). The CDR3 length is 16 residues. Unmatched junction bases numbered 7, after V lost 2 bases and J lost 6 bases. CDR3 in amino acids: CASSLDPGQGNSPLHF. The CDR3 bases are TGTGCCAGCAGCTTAGATCCCGGACAGGGTAATTCACCCCTCCACTTT. Looking up the rest from reference TRBV5-4 and TRBJ1-6 gives the full variable domain: ETGVTQSPTHLIKTRGQQVTLRCSSQSGHNTVSWYQQALGQGPQFIFQYYREEENGRGNFPPRFSGLQFPNYSSELNVNALELDDSALYLCASSLDPGQGNSPLHFGNGTRLTVT.

The chain has TRBV6-6 and TRBJ2-3, with TRBD2 matching over 9 bases. Germline CDR1 and CDR2: MNHNY and SVGAGI (reference sequence). The CDR3 is 15 amino acids. J gave up 3 bases and V 7 bases, and 8 bases lay outside the gene matches. This CDR3 reads CASIASSGGTDTQYF. CDR3 coding DNA: TGTGCCAGCATCGCCTCGAGCGGGGGGACAGATACGCAGTATTTT.

The chain recombines TRBV11-3 with TRBJ2-2, with TRBD2 matching over 9 bases. The CDR3 length is 17 residues. Looked up from germline, CDR1 is SGHNT and CDR2 is YENEEA. The J segment lost 4 bases and the V segment lost 1 base, leaving 7 bases of the junction unmatched. CDR3 sequence (DNA): TGTGCCAGCAGCTTAGTTTTAGCGGGAGTGAGCACCGGGGAGCTGTTTTTT. This gives the protein CASSLVLAGVSTGELFF.

The V and J genes are TRBV28 and TRBJ2-2; the D is unclear. Trimming removed 10 bases at V and 4 bases at J, with 7 bases between. The CDR3 length is 11 residues. CDR1 and CDR2 from the germline V gene are MDHEN and SYDVKM. CDR3 DNA sequence: TGTGCCACCCTCGGCACCGGGGAGCTGTTTTTT. It translates to CATLGTGELFF.

This chain uses TRBV28 with TRBJ1-6; D possibly corresponds to TRBD1 (5 bases). V was clipped by 2 bases and J by 8 bases, with 10 bases between them. The CDR3 sequence is 14 residues long. The germline gives CDR1 MDHEN, CDR2 SYDVKM. The CDR3 loop is CASSLRGMHSPLHF. In nucleotides, the CDR3 is TGTGCCAGCAGTTTACGGGGGATGCATTCACCCCTCCACTTT.

This clone showed up just once. V usage is TRBV5-1 and J usage is TRBJ2-7, with D maybe TRBD2 (5 bases). Trimming shortened V by 2 bases and J by 4 bases, and 13 bases separated the two germline ends. Germline V gene data show CDR1 as SGHRS and CDR2 as YFSETQ. The CDR3 is 14 residues long. The CDR3 sequence is CASSFSPRGYEQYF. Written as DNA, the CDR3 is TGCGCCAGCAGCTTCAGTCCCCGCGGGTACGAGCAGTACTTC.

This clone was detected only once. The CDR3: CASSPRAGLYEQYF. Written as DNA, the CDR3 is TGTGCCAGCAGCCCCCGGGCAGGGCTGTACGAGCAGTACTTC. This sequence joins TRBV11-2 and TRBJ2-7, with D possibly TRBD1 on 5 matching bases. V lost 5 bases and J lost 4, with 15 bases in between. Germline V gives CDR1 SGHAT, CDR2 FQNNGV. This CDR3 has 14 residues.

The chain links TRBV5-3 to TRBJ2-7; 13 bases agree with TRBD2. TRBV5-3 is marked as an open reading frame, function uncertain. The CDR3 extends over 16 amino acids. Trimming removed 2 bases from V and 6 bases from J; junction bases left unmatched: 8. CDR3 protein: CARSFGLAGACVEQYF. The DNA of the CDR3 is TGTGCCAGAAGCTTTGGACTAGCGGGAGCTTGCGTCGAGCAGTACTTC.

This chain links TRBV2 with TRBJ1-2; D remains ambiguous. Per the germline V gene, CDR1 is SNHLY and CDR2 is FYNNEI. The V end was cut by 7 bases, the J end by 4 bases, with 13 bases between. The CDR3 has 13 amino acids. The DNA for the CDR3 is TGTGCCAGCAAAACCGAGGGATCCTATGGCTACACCTTC. It encodes CASKTEGSYGYTF.